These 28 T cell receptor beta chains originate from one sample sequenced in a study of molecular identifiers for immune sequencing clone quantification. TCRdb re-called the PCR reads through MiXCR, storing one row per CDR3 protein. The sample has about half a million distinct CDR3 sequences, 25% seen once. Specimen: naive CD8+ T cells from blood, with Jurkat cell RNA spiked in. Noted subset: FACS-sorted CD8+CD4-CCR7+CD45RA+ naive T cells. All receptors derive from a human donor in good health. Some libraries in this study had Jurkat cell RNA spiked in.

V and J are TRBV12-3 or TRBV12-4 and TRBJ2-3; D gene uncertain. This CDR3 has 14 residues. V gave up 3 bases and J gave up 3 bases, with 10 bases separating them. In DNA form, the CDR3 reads TGTGCCAGCAGTTTTGATGGGAAGACAGATACGCAGTATTTT. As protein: CASSFDGKTDTQYF.

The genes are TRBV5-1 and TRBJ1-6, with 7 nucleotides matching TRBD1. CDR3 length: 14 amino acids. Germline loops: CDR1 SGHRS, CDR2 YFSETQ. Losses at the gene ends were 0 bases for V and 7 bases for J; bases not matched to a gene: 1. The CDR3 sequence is CASSLDRGNSPLHF. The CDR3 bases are TGCGCCAGCAGCTTGGACAGGGGCAATTCACCCCTCCACTTT.

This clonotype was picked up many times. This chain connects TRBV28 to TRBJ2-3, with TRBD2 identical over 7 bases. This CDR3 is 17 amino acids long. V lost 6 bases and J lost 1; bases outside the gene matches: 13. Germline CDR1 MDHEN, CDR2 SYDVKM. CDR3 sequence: CASRTPGRRLGTDTQYF. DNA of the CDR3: TGTGCCAGCAGGACCCCCGGGAGGAGGTTAGGCACAGATACGCAGTATTTT.

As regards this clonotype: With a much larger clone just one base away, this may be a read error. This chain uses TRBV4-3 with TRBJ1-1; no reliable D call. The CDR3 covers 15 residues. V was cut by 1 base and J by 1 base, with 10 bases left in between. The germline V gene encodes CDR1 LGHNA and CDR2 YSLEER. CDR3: CASSQGRSPNTEAFF. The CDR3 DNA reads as TGCGCCAGCAGCCAAGGTCGCAGCCCGAACACTGAAGCTTTCTTT.

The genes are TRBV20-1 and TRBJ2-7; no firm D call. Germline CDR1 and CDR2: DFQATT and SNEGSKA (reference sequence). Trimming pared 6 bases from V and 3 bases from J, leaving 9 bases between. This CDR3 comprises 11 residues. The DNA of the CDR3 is TGCAGTGCCCCAGTAGTCTACGAGCAGTACTTC. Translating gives CSAPVVYEQYF.

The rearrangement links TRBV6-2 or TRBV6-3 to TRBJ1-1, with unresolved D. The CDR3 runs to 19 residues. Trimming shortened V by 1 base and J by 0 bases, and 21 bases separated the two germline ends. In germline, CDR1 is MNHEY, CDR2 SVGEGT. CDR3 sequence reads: CASSYFVYPGGLMNTEAFF. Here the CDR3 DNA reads TGTGCCAGCAGTTACTTTGTTTACCCTGGAGGGTTGATGAACACTGAAGCTTTCTTT.

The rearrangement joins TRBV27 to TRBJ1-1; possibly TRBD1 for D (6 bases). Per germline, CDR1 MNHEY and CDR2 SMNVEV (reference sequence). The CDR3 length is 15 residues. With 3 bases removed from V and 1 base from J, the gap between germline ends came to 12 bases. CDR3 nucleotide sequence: TGTGCCAGCAGTTTTAGTGAGACAGGGAACACTGAAGCTTTCTTT. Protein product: CASSFSETGNTEAFF.

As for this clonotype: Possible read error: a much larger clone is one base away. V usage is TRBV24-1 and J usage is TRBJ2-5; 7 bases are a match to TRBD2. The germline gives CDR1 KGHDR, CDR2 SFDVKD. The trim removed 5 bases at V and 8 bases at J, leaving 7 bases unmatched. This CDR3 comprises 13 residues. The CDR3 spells CATSASLTSTQYF. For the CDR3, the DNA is TGTGCCACCAGTGCTTCCCTGACTAGCACCCAGTACTTC.

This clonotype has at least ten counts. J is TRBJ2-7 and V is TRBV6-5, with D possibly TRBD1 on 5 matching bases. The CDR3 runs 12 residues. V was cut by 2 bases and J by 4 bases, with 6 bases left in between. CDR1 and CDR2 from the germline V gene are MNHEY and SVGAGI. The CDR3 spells CASSYDRYEQYF. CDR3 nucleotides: TGTGCCAGCAGTTACGACAGATACGAGCAGTACTTC.

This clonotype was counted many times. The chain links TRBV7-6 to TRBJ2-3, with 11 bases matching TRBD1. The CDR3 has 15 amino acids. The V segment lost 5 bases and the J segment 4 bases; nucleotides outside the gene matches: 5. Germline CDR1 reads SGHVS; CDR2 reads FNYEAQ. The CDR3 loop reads CASSRTGGYADTQYF. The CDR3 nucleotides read TGTGCCAGCAGCCGGACAGGGGGCTATGCAGATACGCAGTATTTT.

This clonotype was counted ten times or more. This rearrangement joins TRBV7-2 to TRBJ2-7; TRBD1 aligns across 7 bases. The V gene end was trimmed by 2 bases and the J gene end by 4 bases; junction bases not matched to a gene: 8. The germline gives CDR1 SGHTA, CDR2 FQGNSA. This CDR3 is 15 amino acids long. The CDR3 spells CASSLLEQGWYEQYF. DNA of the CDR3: TGTGCCAGCAGCTTACTTGAACAGGGGTGGTACGAGCAGTACTTC. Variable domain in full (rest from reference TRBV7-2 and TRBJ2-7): GAGVSQSPSNKVTEKGKDVELRCDPISGHTALYWYRQSLGQGLEFLIYFQGNSAPDKSGLPSDRFSAERTGGSVSTLTIQRTQQEDSAVYLCASSLLEQGWYEQYFGPGTRLTVT.

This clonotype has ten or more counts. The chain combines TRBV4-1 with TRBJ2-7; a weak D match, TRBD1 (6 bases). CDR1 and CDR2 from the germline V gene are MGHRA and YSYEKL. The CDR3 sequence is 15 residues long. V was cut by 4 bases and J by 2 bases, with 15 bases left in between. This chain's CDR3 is CASSPSSDRAYEQYF. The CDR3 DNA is TGCGCCAGCAGCCCTAGCTCGGACAGAGCCTACGAGCAGTACTTC.

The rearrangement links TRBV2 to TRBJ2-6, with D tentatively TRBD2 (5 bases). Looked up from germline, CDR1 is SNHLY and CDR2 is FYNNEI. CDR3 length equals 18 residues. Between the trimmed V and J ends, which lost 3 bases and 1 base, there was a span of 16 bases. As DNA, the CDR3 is TGTGCCAGCAGTGATTTTGAGAGGGTACTGTCTGGGGCCAACGTCCTGACTTTC. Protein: CASSDFERVLSGANVLTF.

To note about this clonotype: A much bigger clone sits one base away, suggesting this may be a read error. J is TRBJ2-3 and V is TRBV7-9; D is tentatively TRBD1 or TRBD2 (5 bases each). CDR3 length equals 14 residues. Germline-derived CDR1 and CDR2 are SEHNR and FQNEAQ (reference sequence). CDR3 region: CASRKGSGTDTRYF. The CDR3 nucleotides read TGTGCCAGCAGAAAGGGGAGCGGCACAGATACGCGGTATTTT.

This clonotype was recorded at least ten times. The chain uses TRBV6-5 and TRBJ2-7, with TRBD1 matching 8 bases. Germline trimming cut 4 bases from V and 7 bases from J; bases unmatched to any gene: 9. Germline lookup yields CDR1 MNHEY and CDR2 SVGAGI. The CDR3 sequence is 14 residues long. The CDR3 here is CASSSRTGPEEQYF. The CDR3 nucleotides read TGTGCCAGCAGTTCGCGGACAGGGCCCGAAGAGCAGTACTTC.

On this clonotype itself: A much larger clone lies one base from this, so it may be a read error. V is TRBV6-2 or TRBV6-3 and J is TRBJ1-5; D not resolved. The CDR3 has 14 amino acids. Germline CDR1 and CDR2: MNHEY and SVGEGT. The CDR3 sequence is CASSYGRLNQPLHF. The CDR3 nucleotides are TGTGCCAGCAGTTACGGTCGGTTGAATCAGCCCCTGCATTTT.

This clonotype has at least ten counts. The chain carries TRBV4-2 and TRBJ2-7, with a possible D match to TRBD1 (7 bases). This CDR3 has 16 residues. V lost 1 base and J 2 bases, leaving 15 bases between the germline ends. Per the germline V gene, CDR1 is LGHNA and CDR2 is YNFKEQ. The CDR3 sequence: CASSQGAGQRTYEQYF. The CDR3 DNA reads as TGTGCCAGCAGCCAAGGGGCGGGACAGAGGACCTACGAGCAGTACTTC.

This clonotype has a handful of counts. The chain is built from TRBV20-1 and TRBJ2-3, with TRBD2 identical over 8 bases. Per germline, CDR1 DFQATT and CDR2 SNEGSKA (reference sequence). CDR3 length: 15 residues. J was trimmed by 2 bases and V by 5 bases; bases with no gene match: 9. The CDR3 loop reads CSAPGLAGITDTQYF. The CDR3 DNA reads TGCAGTGCTCCTGGGCTAGCGGGTATCACAGATACGCAGTATTTT.

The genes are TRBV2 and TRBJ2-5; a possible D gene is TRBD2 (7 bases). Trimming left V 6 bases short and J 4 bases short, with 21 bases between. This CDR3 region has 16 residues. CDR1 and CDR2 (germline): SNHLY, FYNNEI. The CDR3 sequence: CASRDGGFGGRETQYF. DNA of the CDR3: TGTGCCAGCAGGGATGGAGGGTTCGGGGGGCGAGAGACCCAGTACTTC.

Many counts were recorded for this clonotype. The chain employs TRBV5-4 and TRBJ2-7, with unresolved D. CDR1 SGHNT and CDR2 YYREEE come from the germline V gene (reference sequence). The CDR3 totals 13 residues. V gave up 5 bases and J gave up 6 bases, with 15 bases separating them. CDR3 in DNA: TGTGCCAGCAGTCCCGCTGGGTCTGCCGAGCAGTACTTC. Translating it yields CASSPAGSAEQYF.

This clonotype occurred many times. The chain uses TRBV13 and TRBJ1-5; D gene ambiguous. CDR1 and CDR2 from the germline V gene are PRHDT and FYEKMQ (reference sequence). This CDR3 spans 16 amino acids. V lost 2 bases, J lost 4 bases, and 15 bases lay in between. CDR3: CASSLSIGRRNQPQHF. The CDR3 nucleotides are TGTGCCAGCAGCTTATCTATAGGGCGGAGAAATCAGCCCCAGCATTTT.

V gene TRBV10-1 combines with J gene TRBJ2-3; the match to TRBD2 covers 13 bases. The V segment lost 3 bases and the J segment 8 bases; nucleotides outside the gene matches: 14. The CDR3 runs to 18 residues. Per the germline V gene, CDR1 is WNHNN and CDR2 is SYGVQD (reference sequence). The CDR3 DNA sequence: TGCGCCAGCAGTGACGGGACTAGCGGGGCAGACGGCACAAGTACGCAGTATTTT. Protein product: CASSDGTSGADGTSTQYF.

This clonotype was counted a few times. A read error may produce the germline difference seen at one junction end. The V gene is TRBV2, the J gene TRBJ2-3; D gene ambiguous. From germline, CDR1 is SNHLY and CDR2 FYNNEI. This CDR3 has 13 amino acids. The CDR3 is CAGSHPPPDTQYF. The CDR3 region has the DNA TGTGCCGGCAGTCACCCTCCCCCAGATACGCAGTATTTT.

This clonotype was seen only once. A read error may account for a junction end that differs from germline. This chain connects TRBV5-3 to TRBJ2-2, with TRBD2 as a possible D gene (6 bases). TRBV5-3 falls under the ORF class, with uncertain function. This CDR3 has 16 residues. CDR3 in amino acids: CASSLDRETHTGELFF. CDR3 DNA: TGTGCCAGCAGCTTGGACCGGGAGACCCACACCGGGGAGCTGTTTTTT.

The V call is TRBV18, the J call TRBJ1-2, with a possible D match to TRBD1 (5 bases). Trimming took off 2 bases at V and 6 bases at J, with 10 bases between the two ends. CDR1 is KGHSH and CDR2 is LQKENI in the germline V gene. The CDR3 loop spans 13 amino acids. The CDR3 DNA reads TGTGCCAGCTCACCATCAGGGCGAGATGGCTACACCTTC. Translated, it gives CASSPSGRDGYTF.

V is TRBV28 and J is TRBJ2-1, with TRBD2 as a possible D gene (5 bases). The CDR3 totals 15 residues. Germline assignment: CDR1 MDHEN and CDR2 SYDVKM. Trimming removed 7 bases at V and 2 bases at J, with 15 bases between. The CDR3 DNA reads TGTGCCAGCACTATACGACCAGCGGCCTACAATGAGCAGTTCTTC. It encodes CASTIRPAAYNEQFF.

The CDR3 protein is CASSTGQVVGQPQHF. DNA of the CDR3: TGTGCCAGTAGTACCGGACAGGTGGTGGGGCAGCCCCAGCATTTT. J is TRBJ1-5 and V is TRBV19, with TRBD1 matching 7 bases. V shed 4 bases, J shed 7 bases, and the junction held 10 bases outside the gene matches. The germline gives CDR1 LNHDA, CDR2 SQIVND (reference sequence). The CDR3 contains 15 residues.

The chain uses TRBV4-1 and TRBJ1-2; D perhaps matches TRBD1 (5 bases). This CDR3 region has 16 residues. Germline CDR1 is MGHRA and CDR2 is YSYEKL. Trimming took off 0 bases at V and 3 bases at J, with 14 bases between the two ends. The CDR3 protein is CASSQEQEREDYGYTF. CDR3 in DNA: TGCGCCAGCAGCCAAGAACAGGAACGGGAAGACTATGGCTACACCTTC.